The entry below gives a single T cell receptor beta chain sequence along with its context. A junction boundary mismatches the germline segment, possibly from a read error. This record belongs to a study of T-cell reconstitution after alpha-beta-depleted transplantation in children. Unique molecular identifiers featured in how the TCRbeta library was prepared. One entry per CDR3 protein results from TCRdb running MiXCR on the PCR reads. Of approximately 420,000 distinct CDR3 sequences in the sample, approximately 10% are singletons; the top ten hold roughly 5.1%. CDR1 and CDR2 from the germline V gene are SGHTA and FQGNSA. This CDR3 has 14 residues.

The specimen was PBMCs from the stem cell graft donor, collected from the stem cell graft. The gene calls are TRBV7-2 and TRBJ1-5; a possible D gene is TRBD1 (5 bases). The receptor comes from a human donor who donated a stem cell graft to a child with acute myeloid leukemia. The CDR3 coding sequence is TGTGCCAGCAGCGAGGACATTAGCAATCGGCCCCAGCATTTT. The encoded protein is CASSEDISNRPQHF.